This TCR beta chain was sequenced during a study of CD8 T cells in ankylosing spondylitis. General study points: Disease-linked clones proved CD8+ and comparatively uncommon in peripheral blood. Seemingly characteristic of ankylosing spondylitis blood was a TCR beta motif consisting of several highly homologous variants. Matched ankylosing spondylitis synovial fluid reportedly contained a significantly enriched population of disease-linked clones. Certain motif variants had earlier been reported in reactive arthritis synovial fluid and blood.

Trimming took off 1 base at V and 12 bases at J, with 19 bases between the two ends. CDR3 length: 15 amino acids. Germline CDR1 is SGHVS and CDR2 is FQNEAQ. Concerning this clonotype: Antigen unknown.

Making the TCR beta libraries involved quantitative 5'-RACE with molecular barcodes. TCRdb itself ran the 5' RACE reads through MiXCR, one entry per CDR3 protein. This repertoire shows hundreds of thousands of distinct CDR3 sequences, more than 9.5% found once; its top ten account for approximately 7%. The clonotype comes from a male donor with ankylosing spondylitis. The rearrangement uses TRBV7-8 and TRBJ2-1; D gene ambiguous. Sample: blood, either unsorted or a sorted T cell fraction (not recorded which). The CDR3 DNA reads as TGTGCCAGCAGCTTAGAACCCTCGGTTAGCTCATCGCAGTTCTTC. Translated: CASSLEPSVSSSQFF.